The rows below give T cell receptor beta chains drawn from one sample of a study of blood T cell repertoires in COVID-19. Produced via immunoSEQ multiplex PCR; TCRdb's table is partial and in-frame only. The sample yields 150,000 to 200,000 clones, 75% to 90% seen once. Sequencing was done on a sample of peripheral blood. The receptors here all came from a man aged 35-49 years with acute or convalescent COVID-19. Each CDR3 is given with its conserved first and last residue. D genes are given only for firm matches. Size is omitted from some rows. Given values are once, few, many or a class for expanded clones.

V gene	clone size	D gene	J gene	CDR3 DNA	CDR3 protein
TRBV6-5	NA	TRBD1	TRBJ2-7	TGTGCCAGCAGCCGGGACAGGGGGAGTATCGAGCAGTACTTC	CASSRDRGSIEQYF
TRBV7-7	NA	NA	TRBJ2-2	TGTGCTAGCAGCCCCACGGGGGGCCCCGGGGAGCTGTTTTTT	CASSPTGGPGELFF
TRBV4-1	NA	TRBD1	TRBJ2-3	TGCGCCAGCAGCCAAGATGGCGGACAGGGGGCTCTAGATACGCAGTATTTT	CASSQDGGQGALDTQYF
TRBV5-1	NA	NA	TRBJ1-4	TGCGCCAGCAGCCTAGGGACACCTGCAACTAATGAAAAACTGTTTTTT	CASSLGTPATNEKLFF
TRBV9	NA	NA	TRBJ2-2	TGTGCCAGCAGCCCCCGGCGGGCCGACGGGGAGCTGTTTTTT	CASSPRRADGELFF
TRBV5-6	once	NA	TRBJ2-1	TGTGCCAGCAGCTGGGAGATTCCCCACAATGAGCAGTTCTTC	CASSWEIPHNEQFF
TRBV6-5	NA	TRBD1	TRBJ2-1	TGTGCCAGCAGTTCAACAGGGGGCGGCTACAATGAGCAGTTCTTC	CASSSTGGGYNEQFF
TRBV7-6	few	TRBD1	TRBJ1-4	TGTGCCAGCAGCTCCCCAGGGGGCCGGACTAATGAAAAACTGTTTTTT	CASSSPGGRTNEKLFF
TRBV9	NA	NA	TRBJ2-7	TGTGCCAGCAGCGTAGCTACCTGGGGGGTCATATACGAGCAGTACTTC	CASSVATWGVIYEQYF
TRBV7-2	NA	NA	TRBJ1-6	TGTGCCAGCAGCTTAAGAGACAGAAGGAATTCACCCCTCCACTTT	CASSLRDRRNSPLHF
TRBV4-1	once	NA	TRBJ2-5	TGCGCCAGCAGCCAAGAGCAGGGGAGAGAGACCCAGTACTTC	CASSQEQGRETQYF
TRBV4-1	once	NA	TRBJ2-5	TGCGCCAGCAGCCAAGATCCAGGGGGGTCGGAGACCCAGTACTTC	CASSQDPGGSETQYF
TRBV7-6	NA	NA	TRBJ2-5	TGTGCCAGCAGCCCACTAGCCGGCGGCCAAGGGACCCAGTACTTC	CASSPLAGGQGTQYF
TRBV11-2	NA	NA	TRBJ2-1	TGTGCCAGCAGCTCCCCAGCGTTCGGCGCGGGCAGCTCCTACAATGAGCAGTTCTTC	CASSSPAFGAGSSYNEQFF
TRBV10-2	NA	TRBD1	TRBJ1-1	TGCGCCAGCAGTTGGGACAGCTTGAACACTGAAGCTTTCTTT	CASSWDSLNTEAFF
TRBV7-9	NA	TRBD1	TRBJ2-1	TGTGCCAGCAGCCTTGGGACAGGGAGTAGCCATGAGCAGTTCTTC	CASSLGTGSSHEQFF
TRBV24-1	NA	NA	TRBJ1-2	TGTGCCACCAGTGCCCCCGCGGGGGCGGAAGGCTACACCTTC	CATSAPAGAEGYTF
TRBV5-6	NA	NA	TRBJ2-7	TGTGCCAGCAGACTGGGGACAACCTACGAGCAGTACTTC	CASRLGTTYEQYF
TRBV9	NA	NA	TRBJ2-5	TGTGCCAGCAGCGTAGCTCTCTCTACCGAACAAGAGACCCAGTACTTC	CASSVALSTEQETQYF
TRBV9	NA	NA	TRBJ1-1	TGTGCCAGCAGCCCCCCGTCGGGGGACACTGAAGCTTTCTTT	CASSPPSGDTEAFF
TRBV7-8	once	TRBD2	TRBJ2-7	TGTGCCAGCAGCCAGACTACCATGACCCTAGCGGCGAGCTCCTACGAGCAGTACTTC	CASSQTTMTLAASSYEQYF
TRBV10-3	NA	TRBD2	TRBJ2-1	TGTGCCAACTCCGGGACTAGCGGCAACAATGAGCAGTTCTTC	CANSGTSGNNEQFF
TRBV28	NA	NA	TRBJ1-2	TGTGCCAGCACCCGTCCAGGGGCTGGGATCTATGGCTACACCTTC	CASTRPGAGIYGYTF
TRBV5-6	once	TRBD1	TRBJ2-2	TGTGCCAGCAGCTTGGGGACAGGGGTTGCCGGGGAGCTGTTTTTT	CASSLGTGVAGELFF
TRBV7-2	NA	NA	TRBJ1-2	TGTGCCAGCAGCTTGTTCTCCGACTATGGCTACACCTTC	CASSLFSDYGYTF